This record looks at one T cell receptor beta chain sequence and its context. Its specificity is unknown. This sample was taken from a study of cytomegalovirus exposure and HLA in healthy donors. Whole-study results and caveats: The authors later linked a missense DCLRE1C variant to TCR beta V- and J-gene trimming. Most TCR beta V segments were productive about 90% or about 30% of the time in an earlier analysis. There was a cluster of highly shared sequence variants that was likely a sequencing artifact.

The study ran its PCR with 60 Vbeta and 13 Jbeta primers. Only in-frame clones appear in the TCRdb table, and some are missing; sequencing was by immunoSEQ multiplex PCR. The sample lists roughly 200,000 clones, roughly 80% occurring once. CDR3 length equals 17 residues. V shed 2 bases and J 7 bases; nucleotides not matched to a gene: 6. CDR1 and CDR2 (germline): SGHRS, YFSETQ. Sequenced input: PBMCs. J is TRBJ2-4 and V is TRBV5-1; 16 bases are a match to TRBD2. The sequence derives from a woman aged 45-59 years in good health and CMV-seronegative. In DNA, the CDR3 is TGCGCCAGCAGCTTCACGCCGGGACTAGCGGGGGGGAACATTCAGTACTTC. It translates to CASSFTPGLAGGNIQYF. Supplemented by reference TRBV5-1 and TRBJ2-4, the full variable domain reads KAGVTQTPRYLIKTRGQQVTLSCSPISGHRSVSWYQQTPGQGLQFLFEYFSETQRNKGNFPGRFSGRQFSNSRSEMNVSTLELGDSALYLCASSFTPGLAGGNIQYFGAGTRLSVL.